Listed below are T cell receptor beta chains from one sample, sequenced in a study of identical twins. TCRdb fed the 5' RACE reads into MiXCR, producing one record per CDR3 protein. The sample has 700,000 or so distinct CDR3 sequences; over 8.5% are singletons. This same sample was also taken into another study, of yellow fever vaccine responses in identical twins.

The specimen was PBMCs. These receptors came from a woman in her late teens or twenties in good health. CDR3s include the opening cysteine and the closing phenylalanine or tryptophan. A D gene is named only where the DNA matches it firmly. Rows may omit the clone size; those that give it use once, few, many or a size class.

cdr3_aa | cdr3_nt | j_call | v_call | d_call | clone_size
CATSRVGNTIYF | TGTGCCACCAGCAGAGTTGGAAACACCATATATTTT | TRBJ1-3 | TRBV15 | NA | few
CASSAPSGTGDTQYF | TGTGCCAGCAGCGCCCCTTCCGGCACAGGGGACACCCAGTACTTC | TRBJ2-5 | TRBV25-1 | TRBD1 | few
CASSFWTSGNEQYF | TGTGCCAGCAGCTTTTGGACTAGCGGAAACGAGCAGTACTTC | TRBJ2-7 | TRBV7-9 | TRBD2 | NA
CASSYSAAITDTQYF | TGTGCCAGCAGTTACTCTGCGGCCATCACAGATACGCAGTATTTT | TRBJ2-3 | TRBV6-5 | NA | NA
CASSLGQGAGVNTEAFF | TGTGCCAGCAGCCTCGGACAGGGGGCAGGGGTGAACACTGAAGCTTTCTTT | TRBJ1-1 | TRBV7-9 | TRBD1 | few
CASTTFGHSYEQYF | TGTGCCAGCACCACTTTCGGACATTCCTACGAGCAGTACTTC | TRBJ2-7 | TRBV12-3/TRBV12-4 | NA | many
CASSSSLAGPHSYNEQFF | TGTGCCAGCAGCTCTAGTCTAGCGGGGCCTCACTCCTACAATGAGCAGTTCTTC | TRBJ2-1 | TRBV7-8 | TRBD2 | few
CASSPRNTGAGELFF | TGTGCCAGCAGCCCCCGAAATACCGGGGCCGGGGAGCTGTTTTTT | TRBJ2-2 | TRBV3-1 | NA | NA
CAANDGATYEQYF | TGTGCCGCAAACGACGGGGCCACTTACGAGCAGTACTTC | TRBJ2-7 | TRBV28 | NA | NA
CSARDLGGAYTQYF | TGCAGTGCTAGAGATCTTGGGGGCGCTTATACGCAGTATTTT | TRBJ2-3 | TRBV20-1 | NA | NA
CSLGPTGSHEQFF | TGCAGCCTGGGGCCAACCGGGAGCCATGAGCAGTTCTTC | TRBJ2-1 | TRBV29-1 | NA | few
CASSLPGGSTYEQYF | TGTGCCAGCAGCTTACCGGGAGGGTCGACCTACGAGCAGTACTTC | TRBJ2-7 | TRBV7-6 | TRBD2 | few
CASSEAGQPQHF | TGTGCCAGCAGCGAGGCGGGTCAGCCCCAGCATTTT | TRBJ1-5 | TRBV11-2 | NA | NA
CASSGGQGGNTGELFF | TGCGCCAGCAGCGGAGGACAGGGCGGTAACACCGGGGAGCTGTTTTTT | TRBJ2-2 | TRBV5-1 | TRBD1 | many
CAISGLAGGGQFF | TGTGCCATCAGTGGGCTAGCGGGGGGAGGACAGTTCTTC | TRBJ2-1 | TRBV10-3 | TRBD2 | few
CSASRGGDSGNTIYF | TGCAGTGCTAGCCGCGGCGGAGACTCTGGAAACACCATATATTTT | TRBJ1-3 | TRBV20-1 | NA | few
CASTLYTILNTGELFF | TGTGCCAGCACCCTCTACACTATCCTGAACACCGGGGAGCTGTTTTTT | TRBJ2-2 | TRBV7-9 | NA | many
CASSLAVQGARGANVLTF | TGCGCCAGCAGCTTGGCCGTACAGGGGGCGCGCGGGGCCAACGTCCTGACTTTC | TRBJ2-6 | TRBV5-1 | TRBD1 | NA
CASSSHVGGSGETQYF | TGTGCCAGCAGCTCACACGTGGGGGGCTCAGGAGAGACCCAGTACTTC | TRBJ2-5 | TRBV7-2 | NA | NA
CASSFVPQGDIQYF | TGTGCCAGCAGCTTCGTCCCTCAGGGAGACATTCAGTACTTC | TRBJ2-4 | TRBV5-4 | NA | many
CATTGTHTDTQYF | TGTGCCACAACAGGGACACACACAGATACGCAGTATTTT | TRBJ2-3 | TRBV7-6 | NA | NA
CASSYPGQGRTNTEAFF | TGTGCCAGCAGTTACCCGGGACAGGGGAGGACTAACACTGAAGCTTTCTTT | TRBJ1-1 | TRBV6-2/TRBV6-3 | TRBD1 | NA
CASSLEGNPSYEQYF | TGTGCCAGCAGCTTAGAAGGGAACCCCTCCTACGAGCAGTACTTC | TRBJ2-7 | TRBV7-2 | NA | NA
CATSDLRSAGELFF | TGTGCCACCAGTGATTTGCGGTCGGCCGGGGAGCTGTTTTTT | TRBJ2-2 | TRBV24-1 | NA | few
CASSLRPTSGANVLTF | TGTGCCAGCAGCTTGCGGCCAACGTCTGGGGCCAACGTCCTGACTTTC | TRBJ2-6 | TRBV7-8 | NA | few
CASSQGPHGRESDTQYF | TGCGCCAGCAGCCAAGGACCCCACGGGAGGGAATCAGATACGCAGTATTTT | TRBJ2-3 | TRBV4-3 | TRBD2 | many
CALEGVPARTNEQFF | TGTGCCCTCGAGGGGGTCCCCGCCCGAACCAATGAGCAGTTCTTC | TRBJ2-1 | TRBV24-1 | NA | NA
CASSVAAPPGLLTQYF | TGTGCCAGCAGTGTAGCAGCCCCTCCGGGACTACTGACGCAGTATTTT | TRBJ2-3 | TRBV27 | TRBD2 | few
CASNTRDTTYNEQFF | TGTGCCAGCAATACCCGGGACACAACCTACAATGAGCAGTTCTTC | TRBJ2-1 | TRBV6-1 | NA | NA
CASSPSPLAGEYF | TGTGCCAGCAGCCCAAGCCCACTAGCGGGGGAGTATTTT | TRBJ2-3 | TRBV11-3 | TRBD2 | few
CASSLARTTPGQYF | TGTGCCAGCAGTTTGGCAAGGACCACCCCCGGGCAGTACTTC | TRBJ2-7 | TRBV12-3/TRBV12-4 | NA | few
CAISKQGAFAGELFF | TGTGCCATCAGTAAACAGGGGGCCTTTGCCGGGGAGCTGTTTTTT | TRBJ2-2 | TRBV10-3 | TRBD1 | many
CSASRDGRSEQFF | TGCAGTGCTAGCCGGGACGGGAGGAGTGAGCAGTTCTTC | TRBJ2-1 | TRBV20-1 | TRBD2 | few
CASSSTRGRTNTGELFF | TGTGCCAGCAGCAGTACCCGCGGGAGAACAAACACCGGGGAGCTGTTTTTT | TRBJ2-2 | TRBV12-3/TRBV12-4 | TRBD2 | NA
CSANNYGYTF | TGCAGTGCTAATAACTATGGCTACACCTTC | TRBJ1-2 | TRBV20-1 | NA | NA
CASSRIATSTAENEKLFF | TGCGCCAGCAGCCGGATCGCGACATCGACAGCGGAAAATGAAAAACTGTTTTTT | TRBJ1-4 | TRBV4-1 | NA | NA
CASSIAGRGNIQYF | TGTGCCAGCAGCATAGCGGGACGGGGGAACATTCAGTACTTC | TRBJ2-4 | TRBV12-3/TRBV12-4 | TRBD2 | many
CASSLATGENGYTF | TGCGCCAGCAGCTTGGCCACAGGGGAGAATGGCTACACCTTC | TRBJ1-2 | TRBV5-1 | TRBD1 | NA
CSAPAATDTQYF | TGCAGTGCTCCAGCGGCTACAGATACGCAGTATTTT | TRBJ2-3 | TRBV20-1 | NA | few
CASSDWGGTDTQYF | TGCGCCAGCAGTGATTGGGGGGGCACAGATACGCAGTATTTT | TRBJ2-3 | TRBV10-2 | NA | NA
CASSWGGPETQYF | TGTGCCAGCAGTTGGGGGGGTCCAGAGACCCAGTACTTC | TRBJ2-5 | TRBV28 | TRBD2 | many
CASSPVGLEGDKNIQYF | TGTGCCAGCAGCCCCGTAGGCCTGGAGGGGGACAAAAACATTCAGTACTTC | TRBJ2-4 | TRBV3-1 | NA | few
CASSLDTGITGELFF | TGTGCCAGCAGCTTAGATACCGGGATCACCGGGGAGCTGTTTTTT | TRBJ2-2 | TRBV11-3 | NA | many
CASSLVRGGGTEAFF | TGCGCCAGCAGCTTGGTACGGGGAGGGGGCACTGAAGCTTTCTTT | TRBJ1-1 | TRBV5-1 | NA | many
CAIRPGTVGDTQYF | TGTGCCATCAGGCCCGGGACAGTCGGAGATACGCAGTATTTT | TRBJ2-3 | TRBV10-3 | TRBD1 | many
CASSTRTGFAGELFF | TGTGCCAGCAGCACCCGGACAGGGTTCGCCGGGGAGCTGTTTTTT | TRBJ2-2 | TRBV5-5 | TRBD1 | few
CASTRDLNTEAFF | TGTGCCAGCACTAGGGATTTGAACACTGAAGCTTTCTTT | TRBJ1-1 | TRBV12-3/TRBV12-4 | NA | NA
CASSLRLASFEQFF | TGTGCCAGCAGCTTGAGGCTAGCGTCTTTTGAGCAGTTCTTC | TRBJ2-1 | TRBV5-5 | NA | NA
CASSQGTTPGTDTQYF | TGCGCCAGCAGCCAAGGGACAACTCCTGGCACAGATACGCAGTATTTT | TRBJ2-3 | TRBV4-3 | NA | many
CASSVALAGLPYEQYF | TGTGCCAGCAGCGTAGCCCTAGCGGGGCTGCCCTACGAGCAGTACTTC | TRBJ2-7 | TRBV9 | TRBD2 | few
CASSTNIRDPFYNEQFF | TGTGCCAGCAGCACCAATATCAGGGACCCCTTCTACAATGAGCAGTTCTTC | TRBJ2-1 | TRBV28 | NA | few
CASSQSGPQTQYF | TGTGCCAGCAGCCAGTCGGGCCCGCAGACGCAGTATTTT | TRBJ2-3 | TRBV7-9 | NA | NA
CASSDPGGRSDEQYF | TGTGCCAGCAGCGACCCCGGAGGGCGTTCGGACGAGCAGTACTTC | TRBJ2-7 | TRBV11-2 | NA | few